This TCR beta chain was retrieved from a study of identical twins. Via MiXCR, TCRdb re-called the 5' RACE reads, giving one row per CDR3 protein. The sample lists under 300,000 distinct CDR3 sequences, about 13% occurring once. Concerning this clonotype itself: As yet, its antigen is unknown.

Study-wide results and caveats: Beta out-of-frame sequences showed weaker excess sharing between twins.

In addition, the sample was reused for a study of yellow fever vaccine responses in identical twins.

The sample taken for sequencing was memory (CD45RO+) T cells sorted from blood. The TCR sequence derives from a woman aged 18-35 years in good health.

The CDR3 spells CASGDRGRSITGNQPQHF. CDR3 nucleotides: TGTGCCAGCGGGGACAGGGGAAGATCCATTACGGGCAATCAGCCCCAGCATTTT. V usage is TRBV6-2 or TRBV6-3 and J usage is TRBJ1-5; 10 positions match TRBD1. The ends lost 8 bases at V and 2 bases at J; junction bases unmatched: 15. CDR3 length equals 18 residues. Germline V lookup: CDR1 MNHEY, CDR2 SVGEGT.